This T cell receptor (beta chain) derives from a study of cytomegalovirus exposure and HLA in healthy donors (dated by TCRdb to between 2016 and 2019). A note on the overall study: According to an earlier analysis of around 600 of the donors, about 179 million T cells yielded 120 million or so unique TCR beta sequences and around 300 Gb of sequence data. Roughly 300 gigabases of sequencing data and tens of millions of unique TCR sequences were included in an early release covering over 600 HLA-typed donors. Of the roughly 400 genotyped donors, less than 90% were placed in the genetic ancestry cluster associated with self-reported Caucasian donors. The aim of the study was to test whether cataloging public T cell receptors could identify signatures of past pathogen exposure. The study used immunosequencing to profile the T cell repertoires of 666 subjects and linked those repertoires to cytomegalovirus serostatus. A separate validation cohort of about 110 different subjects was used in addition to the approximately 670-subject first cohort. To predict cytomegalovirus infection status, the study combined high-throughput TCR immunosequencing, statistical association of individual TCRs with disease status, and machine learning. A later analysis re-analyzed previously published TCR beta repertoires from approximately 700 donors and added high-resolution HLA genotyping to study TCR occurrence patterns. Rather than drawing on any new phenotypic data, the later analysis identified candidate immune exposures from TCR beta sequences and the way those sequences occurred across donors. An earlier analysis of approximately 630 of the donors applied high-throughput TCR beta sequencing to assess whether each TCR beta V gene segment acted as functional or pseudogenic. Alongside the repertoire data, information on donor age, sex, ethnicity and CMV serostatus was compiled. Genome-wide SNP genotypes for about three fifths of the roughly 670 donors were used in a later genetic analysis, which treated that subset as a discovery cohort. All discovery cohort repertoires had been generated on a single sequencing platform. Class I and class II HLA loci were covered by the typing at four-digit resolution. Typing coverage differed by locus: A, B, C, DRB1 and DQB1 were typed in roughly 620-630 donors, DQA1 in 522, DPA1 in over 600, and DPB1 in about 450. Because of strong linkage in the cohort, 4 to 6 DR-DQ haplotypes were treated as single units for association and clustering. Across 300 to 400 genotyped donors of the cohort, an average of about 250,000 unique TCR beta nucleotide sequences per donor were sequenced, and approximately 17% of those sequences were non-productive.

The cohort consisted of some 670 healthy bone marrow donors. All cohort members were sampled while nominally healthy, although unrecorded immune exposures were likely present. Of the 670 or so cohort members, 250 to 300 had positive CMV serostatus and about 360 had negative CMV serostatus, and CMV serostatus was not recorded for the donor. A peripheral blood sample was collected from each donor, and TCR beta sequencing was performed on peripheral blood mononuclear cells. The Qiagen DNeasy Blood Extraction Kit was used to extract genomic DNA from the blood cell samples. Library creation used the immunoSEQ multiplex PCR assay. For the multiplex PCR, a mixture combining 60 forward primers for TCR Vbeta segments and 13 reverse primers for TCR Jbeta segments was used. The CDR3 region of rearranged TCR beta genes was amplified from genomic DNA with a multiplex PCR assay. The Illumina HiSeq System was used to sequence the amplified TCR beta libraries as 87-base-pair reads. The authors' analysis ran thus. Across the 666 repertoires, a later analysis counted roughly 84 million unique TCR beta chains, roughly 11 million of which were shared by at least two donors. To remove PCR and sequencing errors, raw reads were error-corrected and collapsed into unique sequences using a nearest-neighbor algorithm that merged closely related sequences. V, D and J gene segments were assigned by aligning CDR3 sequences to IMGT reference sequences. For a sequence to be retained, at least a six-nucleotide match to both a V gene segment and a J gene segment was required. Rearrangements were called productive when the CDR3 lacked stop codons and stayed in frame with V and J; all others were non-productive. Following IMGT convention, CDR3 was defined as the stretch from the second conserved V-encoded cysteine up to the conserved J-encoded phenylalanine. The earlier analysis of about 590 of the donors excluded sequences that lacked an unambiguous match to a single V gene segment. In an earlier analysis of around 590 of the donors, a V segment was called functional when productive rearrangements were above 56.7%, and segregating when the standard deviation between donors exceeded 5%. A statistical classification framework was built to diagnose cytomegalovirus status from the catalog of TCR beta chain sequences. V and J gene assignment, in a later analysis, came from comparing TCR nucleotide sequences with IMGT/GENE-DB human TR gene sequences. In a later analysis, CDR3 sequences and most-parsimonious VDJ recombination scenarios were assigned using the TCRdist pipeline. In a later analysis, every TCR beta chain was defined by the combination of its CDR3 amino acid sequence and its V-gene family, and reads without a unique V-gene family were dropped. In a later analysis, 500 to 650 highly shared, low-generation-probability nucleotide sequences were removed to address suspected cross-contamination and a sequencing artifact. For each public chain, a later analysis derived a clonal expansion index from normalized ranks of inferred template counts within each repertoire. A later analysis computed generation probabilities with a VDJ recombination model fitted to out-of-frame rearrangements, and checked the results against IGoR. A later analysis scored TCR-TCR, TCR-HLA and TCR-CMV co-occurrence with hypergeometric tests, applying a repertoire-size bias correction to TCR pairs. A later analysis estimated false discovery rates by permuting HLA or CMV assignments 20 times. In a later analysis, co-occurring TCRs were grouped using DBSCAN, with TCRdist sequence similarity added in when clustering inside HLA-allele-positive subsets. Repertoires with fewer than 30,000 or more than 120,000 public chains, plus five repertoires with anomalous nucleotide sharing, were excluded from co-occurrence clustering. What TCRdb holds here is the immuneACCESS table cut down to in-frame rearrangements. Part of the clones is not present; checked against another copy, under half of the missing clones reflect an unresolved V gene, and the others are unexplained. V, J and clone size derive from that table, while D and trimming were established from the DNA sequence. Present in this sample are more than 80,000 clones, more than 55% of which were seen just once. The top ten clones comprise roughly 2% of the sample.

Reading the germline V gene gives CDR1 SGHDN and CDR2 FVKESK. V sheds 4 bases and J sheds 2 bases, leaving 11 bases between their ends. The CDR3 spans 14 residues, from the cysteine through the phenylalanine. The sequence is cut down to CDR3 DNA, 42 bases in frame from base 1. On the study overall, not on this receptor specifically: In both the original and validation cohorts, the classifier was reported to diagnose cytomegalovirus status with high specificity and sensitivity. A further reported finding was that TCR beta sequences accurately predicted the HLA-A and HLA-B alleles for most subjects in the first cohort. V-gene and J-gene trimming of TCR beta chains was associated with a missense DCLRE1C variant in a later genetic analysis, and the association was replicated in an independent cohort. According to a later analysis, TCR association rates differed among HLA loci, with DRB1 alleles showing the most associated TCRs and HLA-C alleles showing the fewest. In an earlier analysis of 500 to 650 of the donors, most TCR beta V segments appeared in productive rearrangements about 90% or about 30% of the time, broadly matching IMGT annotations. In vitro tests confirmed that a few of the cytomegalovirus-associated TCR beta chains recognize cytomegalovirus antigens. At a false discovery rate of 0.05, a later analysis linked 15,000 to 20,000 TCR beta sequences to specific HLA alleles. Only TCR beta chains were sequenced in this cohort, and the absence of alpha or paired-chain data limited detectable features. Some IMGT-functional V segments, including TRBV6-2 and TRBV6-3, could not be told apart with the 87-base-pair reads, so those segments were excluded. Correlated functional status among segregating V segments might be attributable to linkage disequilibrium, but an unknown experimental factor could not be ruled out. Roughly uniform sequencing depth across donors was assumed in presence/absence analyses, although this assumption may not hold. It was suggested by the authors that the approach could potentially be generalized to other disease states and immunological phenotypes. In a later analysis, most CMV-associated TCR beta chains were found to appear HLA-restricted, with HLA associations seemingly driven largely by CMV exposure. According to a later analysis, parvovirus B19, influenza, CMV and Epstein-Barr virus appeared linked to several top co-occurrence clusters. The study gave a list of 150 to 200 TCR beta chains associated with cytomegalovirus. Because HLA typing was missing for some donors at each locus, association tests included only the typed subset. CMV serostatus was the only immune exposure information available for the cohort. Most TCR sequences were observed very rarely across donors, whereas some public TCRs were present in many individuals. When HLA alleles, especially DR and DQ, strongly co-occurred, TCR associations were difficult to assign to individual alleles. Around 16 rarely observed V segments, including chromosome 9 orphons, were excluded from the earlier analysis of about 610 of the donors because counts were too low. A cluster of highly shared sequence variants was judged likely to represent a technical artifact of the sequencing pipeline. In a later genetic analysis, fewer N-insertions in productive TCRs were reported among donors in an Asian-associated ancestry cluster than the roughly 700-donor mean. In a later analysis, HLA-associated TCR beta chains were found to be more clonally expanded and to have lower generation probabilities than equally common non-associated chains.

About this clone itself: The clone's antigen remains unknown. The sample holds no much larger clone one base away, and base qualities are not on file.

This receptor was identified in a human donor in good health. Sequenced material: PBMCs. The rearranged segments are TRBV14 and TRBJ1-1; tentative D gene TRBD1, with 5 bases matching. The DNA is as follows: TGTGCCAGCAGCCCGGGACTTTATAACACTGAAGCTTTCTTT. This sequence encodes CASSPGLYNTEAFF.